A selection of T cell receptor beta chains follows, all from one sample in a study of blood T cell repertoires in COVID-19. Only in-frame clones appear in the TCRdb table, and some are missing; sequencing was by immunoSEQ multiplex PCR. This table has approximately 330,000 clones, roughly 86% appearing once. Sequencing input: peripheral blood. All receptors derive from a man aged 25 to 40 with COVID-19, enrolled during active disease. Both conserved end residues are part of each CDR3. Each record gives: clone size, D gene, J gene, V gene, CDR3 DNA, CDR3 protein. D genes are given only for firm matches. Clone size is shown for a subset of rows, as once, few, many or a class of expanded clone.

-	-	TRBJ1-2	TRBV5-6	TGTGCCAGCAGCTTGCGAAGCAACGACTATGGCTACACCTTC	CASSLRSNDYGYTF
-	-	TRBJ1-3	TRBV19	TGTGCCAGTAGTATTAGGGGCTCTGGAAACACCATATATTTT	CASSIRGSGNTIYF
-	-	TRBJ1-1	TRBV7-9	TGTGCCAGCAGCTTAACGGGGGGCCGGACTGAAGCTTTCTTT	CASSLTGGRTEAFF
-	-	TRBJ2-1	TRBV10-3	TGTGCCATCAGGAAGACAGGATCATCGGACTACAATGAGCAGTTCTTC	CAIRKTGSSDYNEQFF
-	TRBD2	TRBJ2-5	TRBV7-6	TGTGCCAGCAGCTTAAGTTTGGAGGGACTAGCGGGGGAAGAGACCCAGTACTTC	CASSLSLEGLAGEETQYF
-	-	TRBJ1-2	TRBV18	TGTGCCAGCTCACCCAGCCGGAGTTATGGCTACACCTTC	CASSPSRSYGYTF
once	-	TRBJ1-1	TRBV6-5	TGTGCCAGCAGCCCCCAGCCGGGGAGTGAAGCTTTCTTT	CASSPQPGSEAFF
-	-	TRBJ2-1	TRBV2	TGTGCCAGCAGAGAATCGAGGGAACTGATTTACAATGAGCAGTTCTTC	CASRESRELIYNEQFF
-	-	TRBJ1-5	TRBV5-8	TGTGCCAGCAGCTTGGTAGAGGGCCGAACCCAGCCCCAGCATTTT	CASSLVEGRTQPQHF
-	-	TRBJ2-1	TRBV5-8	TGTGCCAGCAGCTTGGGACAGACTTACAATGAGCAGTTCTTC	CASSLGQTYNEQFF
-	TRBD1	TRBJ1-5	TRBV6-5	TGTGCCAGCAGTTACGGGAACAGGGGCCAGCCCCAGCATTTT	CASSYGNRGQPQHF
-	-	TRBJ2-1	TRBV18	TGTGCCAGCTCTCCGGCGGGCAACAATGAGCAGTTCTTC	CASSPAGNNEQFF
-	-	TRBJ1-3	TRBV28	TGTGCCAGCAGTTGGCCCTCCCCAGGAAATCCAGTCCTTCTCCGAAACACCATATATTTT	CASSWPSPGNPVLLRNTIYF
-	TRBD1	TRBJ1-5	TRBV19	TGTGCCAGTAGTATAGGACAGGGGGTGAATCAGCCCCAGCATTTT	CASSIGQGVNQPQHF
few	TRBD1	TRBJ1-1	TRBV2	TGTGCCAGCCGGCGTCCCGGGACAGGGAACACTGAAGCTTTCTTT	CASRRPGTGNTEAFF
-	TRBD2	TRBJ2-5	TRBV4-2	TGTGCCAGCAGCCAAGTTGGCGGGGGGTCCCAAGAGACCCAGTACTTC	CASSQVGGGSQETQYF
-	-	TRBJ2-5	TRBV5-4	TGTGCCAGCAGCTTTACAGGTGCTCAAGAGACCCAGTACTTC	CASSFTGAQETQYF
-	TRBD1	TRBJ1-1	TRBV7-6	TGTGCCAGCAGCGGGACAGTCAACACTGAAGCTTTCTTT	CASSGTVNTEAFF
-	TRBD2	TRBJ2-7	TRBV27	TGTGCCAGCAGCACTCGACTAGCCTCCTACGAGCAGTACTTC	CASSTRLASYEQYF
-	TRBD1	TRBJ2-7	TRBV18	TGTGCCAGCTCACCCGGACAGGGTACCTCCTACGAGCAGTACTTC	CASSPGQGTSYEQYF
-	TRBD2	TRBJ2-5	TRBV27	TGTGCCAGCAGTTTACTATCGCCTGGACTAGCCGGAGGGGAGACCCAGTACTTC	CASSLLSPGLAGGETQYF
-	TRBD2	TRBJ2-3	TRBV4-3	TGCGCCAGCAGCCAATCGGTAACTAGCGGGGGGAACACAGATACGCAGTATTTT	CASSQSVTSGGNTDTQYF